This T cell receptor beta chain comes out of a study of blood T cell repertoires in COVID-19. At the level of the study: PBMCs, B-cell-depleted T cells, or T cells were the source of the cDNA or gDNA that made up the material.

Repertoires were generated with immunoSEQ multiplex PCR, while TCRdb's copy carries only in-frame clones and drops some. The sample carries around 240,000 clones, around 83% recorded once. The CDR3 runs to 14 residues. V lost 3 bases, J lost 8 bases, and 6 bases stayed unmatched. Per the germline V gene, CDR1 is LNHDA and CDR2 is SQIVND (reference sequence). The rearrangement joins TRBV19 to TRBJ1-3, with 8 bases matching TRBD1. Source material: peripheral blood. The TCR sequence derives from a woman aged 40 to 50 who had recovered from COVID-19. CDR3 amino acids: CASSIGQGYDTIYF. The CDR3 coding sequence is TGTGCCAGTAGTATTGGACAGGGTTACGACACCATATATTTT.